These 27 T cell receptor beta chains were all obtained from the same sample, sequenced in a study of T-cell reconstitution after alpha-beta-depleted transplantation in children. As it was prepared, the TCRbeta library received unique molecular identifiers. TCRdb redid the calling of the PCR reads with MiXCR, one entry per CDR3 protein. This table has approximately 130,000 distinct CDR3 sequences, about a tenth appearing once. The sample consisted of PBMCs, mostly from graft donor cells, taken 180 days after TCRalphabeta/CD19-depleted stem cell transplant. All receptors derive from a girl less than two years old who had a stem cell transplant for combined immunodeficiency, so the T cells may come from the graft donor.

The chain links TRBV11-3 to TRBJ2-5, with TRBD2 identical over 9 bases. The trim removed 3 bases at V and 3 bases at J, leaving 5 bases unmatched. The CDR3 has 15 amino acids. CDR1 and CDR2 from the germline V gene are SGHNT and YENEEA. The CDR3 region is CASSFGLAKEETQYF. DNA of the CDR3: TGTGCCAGCAGCTTCGGACTAGCGAAAGAAGAGACCCAGTACTTC.

The chain joins TRBV6-5 to TRBJ1-1; D unclear. The CDR3 runs to 12 residues. The germline CDR1 and CDR2 sequences are MNHEY and SVGAGI. V lost 0 bases, J lost 1 base, and 0 bases lay in between. CDR3 DNA sequence: TGTGCCAGCAGTTACTCGAACACTGAAGCTTTCTTT. Protein product: CASSYSNTEAFF.

This clonotype was picked up a small number of times. The rearrangement uses TRBV20-1 and TRBJ1-1, with D tentatively TRBD1 (5 bases). This CDR3 region has 14 residues. Germline CDR1 is DFQATT and CDR2 is SNEGSKA (reference sequence). Trimming pared 3 bases from V and 1 base from J, leaving 12 bases between. CDR3 protein: CSARLGPPNTEAFF. In nucleotides, the CDR3 is TGCAGTGCTAGGCTGGGACCTCCGAACACTGAAGCTTTCTTT.

This rearrangement joins TRBV7-9 to TRBJ2-7; D is ambiguous. Germline CDR1 SEHNR, CDR2 FQNEAQ (reference sequence). V was clipped by 3 bases and J by 4 bases, with 10 bases between them. This CDR3 region has 13 residues. CDR3 sequence reads: CASSFTQFYEQYF. In DNA, the CDR3 is TGTGCCAGCAGCTTCACACAGTTTTACGAGCAGTACTTC.

This clonotype was seen ten or more times. The chain carries TRBV5-1 and TRBJ2-1; D ambiguous. Germline CDR1 and CDR2: SGHRS and YFSETQ. The CDR3 consists of 13 residues. The germline V and J ends were trimmed by 3 bases and 0 bases, with 4 bases remaining between them. The CDR3 region is CASSSSSYNEQFF. For the CDR3, the DNA is TGCGCCAGCAGCTCGAGCTCCTACAATGAGCAGTTCTTC.

The chain recombines TRBV6-2 or TRBV6-3 with TRBJ1-2; D remains ambiguous. Germline V gives CDR1 MNHEY, CDR2 SVGEGT. The CDR3 is 12 residues long. V lost 7 bases to trimming and J lost 2 bases, with 8 bases between them. The CDR3 region is CASKGRNYGYTF. The CDR3 DNA sequence: TGTGCCAGCAAAGGTCGGAACTATGGCTACACCTTC.

This clonotype was seen repeatedly, ten times or more. The V and J genes are TRBV29-1 and TRBJ2-5; D could derive from TRBD1 or TRBD2 (6 bases each). Germline V gene sequence: CDR1 SQVTM, CDR2 ANQGSEA. V dropped 2 bases and J dropped 0 bases, with 10 bases sitting between them. The CDR3 totals 14 residues. The CDR3: CSVERGPHQETQYF. CDR3 bases: TGCAGCGTTGAACGGGGGCCCCACCAAGAGACCCAGTACTTC.

This clonotype was detected a few times. The chain combines TRBV20-1 with TRBJ2-7; 8 nucleotides agree with TRBD2. This CDR3 spans 16 amino acids. From germline, CDR1 is DFQATT and CDR2 SNEGSKA (reference sequence). Germline trimming cut 0 bases from V and 3 bases from J; bases unmatched to any gene: 10. In nucleotides, the CDR3 is TGCAGTGCTAGAGATCCGGTGGCGGGGGGAATCTACGAGCAGTACTTC. Translated: CSARDPVAGGIYEQYF.

This clonotype occurred a few times. The V gene is TRBV6-5, the J gene TRBJ2-3; 7 bases match TRBD1. CDR1 and CDR2 (germline): MNHEY, SVGAGI. The CDR3 is 14 residues long. V was pared by 4 bases and J by 4 bases, with 5 bases of the junction left unmatched. CDR3 loop: CASSFRGLADTQYF. DNA for the CDR3: TGTGCCAGCAGTTTTAGGGGGCTGGCAGATACGCAGTATTTT.

At least ten counts were recorded for this clonotype. The chain has TRBV7-2 and TRBJ2-5; TRBD2 might be the D (7 bases). This CDR3 region has 15 residues. Trimming pared 8 bases from V and 1 base from J, leaving 17 bases between. In germline, CDR1 is SGHTA, CDR2 FQGNSA. This chain's CDR3 is CASSLHAGAQETQYF. The CDR3 DNA follows: TGTGCCAGCTCCCTCCACGCGGGGGCCCAAGAGACCCAGTACTTC.

V is TRBV30 and J is TRBJ2-2; 8 bases line up with TRBD1. J lost 6 bases, V lost 5 bases, and 8 bases had no gene match. The CDR3 has 14 amino acids. Germline values: CDR1 GTSNPN, CDR2 SVGIG (reference sequence). The CDR3 nucleotides read TGTGCCTGGGAACGACAGGGGTTTGCCGGGGAGCTGTTTTTT. This gives the protein CAWERQGFAGELFF.

This clonotype has only a few counts. The rearrangement links TRBV10-3 to TRBJ2-1, with 11 bases lining up with TRBD2. Unmatched junction bases numbered 3, after V lost 2 bases and J lost 6 bases. The length of the CDR3 is 15 residues. Germline V gene lookup returns CDR1 ENHRY and CDR2 SYGVKD. In DNA form, the CDR3 reads TGTGCCATCAGTGAGAGGGGGACTAGCGGCAATGAGCAGTTCTTC. Protein product: CAISERGTSGNEQFF.

This clonotype showed up just a few times. The chain couples TRBV12-3 or TRBV12-4 to TRBJ2-2; 7 bases are a match to TRBD2. The CDR3 spans 18 residues. Germline trimming cut 4 bases from V and 4 bases from J; bases unmatched to any gene: 15. CDR3 sequence: CASSWRMWRERGTGELFF. CDR3 in DNA: TGTGCCAGCAGTTGGAGGATGTGGCGGGAGCGTGGCACCGGGGAGCTGTTTTTT.

This clonotype was recorded many times. This chain uses TRBV5-1 with TRBJ1-4; D might be TRBD1 (6 bases). V gave up 7 bases and J gave up 6 bases, with 16 bases separating them. This CDR3 has 14 amino acids. The V gene's germline CDR1 is SGHRS and CDR2 YFSETQ. The CDR3 region has the DNA TGCGCCAGCCGATCGACCGGGGGCGATGAAAAACTGTTTTTT. It codes for CASRSTGGDEKLFF.

V and J are TRBV10-3 and TRBJ1-6, with TRBD1 identical over 7 bases. V was pared by 6 bases and J by 7 bases, with 3 bases of the junction left unmatched. The CDR3 runs to 13 residues. Germline CDR1 reads ENHRY; CDR2 reads SYGVKD. CDR3 region: CAIRSTGNSPLHF. CDR3 nucleotides: TGTGCCATCAGGTCGACAGGGAATTCACCCCTCCACTTT.

This clonotype has only a few counts. The chain links TRBV29-1 to TRBJ2-3; TRBD2 is a possible D gene (5 bases). Germline loops: CDR1 SQVTM, CDR2 ANQGSEA. The V gene lost 3 bases and the J gene lost 5 bases, with 6 bases spanning the gap. The CDR3 has 11 residues. CDR3 in amino acids: CSVDAGDTQYF. The CDR3 DNA is TGCAGCGTTGATGCGGGAGATACGCAGTATTTT.

This clonotype was recorded a few times. The chain combines TRBV7-2 with TRBJ2-3, with 11 bases that match TRBD2. The germline V gene encodes CDR1 SGHTA and CDR2 FQGNSA. CDR3 length: 17 amino acids. V shed 0 bases, J shed 1 base, and the junction held 3 bases outside the gene matches. The chain's CDR3 is CASSLAILAGGTDTQYF. The CDR3 DNA reads as TGTGCCAGCAGCTTAGCGATACTAGCGGGGGGCACAGATACGCAGTATTTT.

The gene calls are TRBV24-1 and TRBJ2-1, with 8 bases fitting TRBD2. Germline V CDR1 and CDR2: KGHDR, SFDVKD. The CDR3 extends over 14 amino acids. V lost 7 bases to trimming and J lost 6 bases; unmatched junction nucleotides: 7. CDR3 in amino acids: CATSPGLDFNEQFF. DNA for the CDR3: TGTGCCACCAGCCCGGGACTAGACTTCAATGAGCAGTTCTTC.

This clonotype was counted between two and nine times. The chain uses TRBV19 and TRBJ2-1; TRBD1 matches 7 bases. The germline gives CDR1 LNHDA, CDR2 SQIVND (reference sequence). This CDR3 has 13 amino acids. The trim removed 9 bases at V and 3 bases at J, leaving 5 bases unmatched. CDR3 protein: CASARTGYNEQFF. The CDR3 coding sequence is TGTGCCAGCGCCCGGACAGGCTACAATGAGCAGTTCTTC.

There are a few counts of this clonotype. Since the CDR3 does not end with the conserved phenylalanine or tryptophan, this likely comes from a read error. No DNA is shown, since the ends of the CDR3 on it are uncertain; the CDR3 is the one TCRdb lists. The chain employs TRBV10-3 and TRBJ2-7; the DNA was not compared with TRBD2, the D call given in the table. 15 amino acids form the CDR3, both terminal residues included. Germline values: CDR1 ENHRY, CDR2 SYGVKD. The CDR3 region is CAISESRLAGGPLLL.

This clonotype has just a few counts. The V and J genes are TRBV27 and TRBJ2-1, with 11 bases matching TRBD2. The CDR3 is made up of 16 amino acids. CDR1 is MNHEY, CDR2 SMNVEV, per germline (reference sequence). J gave up 3 bases and V 5 bases, and 6 bases lay outside the gene matches. CDR3 coding DNA: TGTGCCAGCAGTACCCTGGGACTAGCGGACTACAATGAGCAGTTCTTC. The encoded protein is CASSTLGLADYNEQFF.

This clonotype was seen more than once but under ten times. This chain connects TRBV7-8 to TRBJ2-1, with 8 nucleotides matching TRBD2. The CDR3 loop spans 17 amino acids. The J segment lost 3 bases and the V segment lost 1 base, leaving 8 bases of the junction unmatched. Germline-derived CDR1 and CDR2 are SGHVS and FQNEAQ. As DNA, the CDR3 is TGTGCCAGCAGCTTAGGCGCGGGACTAGGCTACTACAATGAGCAGTTCTTC. It yields the protein CASSLGAGLGYYNEQFF.

By share, this clonotype ranks as medium-sized (0.01 to 0.1%). The V and J genes are TRBV18 and TRBJ2-3, with 7 bases identical to TRBD1. Germline CDR1 reads KGHSH; CDR2 reads LQKENI. The CDR3 sequence is 16 residues long. Trimming removed 2 bases from V and 0 bases from J; junction bases left unmatched: 5. CDR3 sequence reads: CASSPYRGDSTDTQYF. DNA of the CDR3: TGTGCCAGCTCACCATACAGGGGCGACAGCACAGATACGCAGTATTTT.

This clonotype was seen more than once but under ten times. This sequence joins TRBV3-1 and TRBJ2-1; 8 bases fit TRBD2. Germline loops: CDR1 LGHDT, CDR2 YNNKEL (reference sequence). Trimming at V came to 4 bases and at J to 8 bases, leaving 4 bases not matched to a gene. This CDR3 has 13 residues. The CDR3 DNA follows: TGTGCCAGCAGCCGGACTAGCTTCGATGAGCAGTTCTTC. Its protein is CASSRTSFDEQFF.

V usage is TRBV20-1 and J usage is TRBJ1-2, with D tentatively TRBD1 (5 bases). The CDR3 runs 12 residues. The germline gives CDR1 DFQATT, CDR2 SNEGSKA (reference sequence). V dropped 1 base and J dropped 3 bases, with 6 bases sitting between them. CDR3 bases: TGCAGTGCTAGAGGCAGGGACTATGGCTACACCTTC. Translating gives CSARGRDYGYTF.

This clonotype was seen only a few times. The chain recombines TRBV27 with TRBJ2-1; D is tentatively TRBD1 or TRBD2 (5 bases each). The CDR3 length is 15 residues. Germline V gene data show CDR1 as MNHEY and CDR2 as SMNVEV (reference sequence). Trimming pared 4 bases from V and 3 bases from J, leaving 13 bases between. The CDR3 loop is CASSSSGDGYNEQFF. The CDR3 bases are TGTGCCAGCAGTTCATCCGGGGACGGCTACAATGAGCAGTTCTTC.

This clonotype was counted only a few times. The V call is TRBV30, the J call TRBJ2-7, with D perhaps assigned TRBD1 or TRBD2 (5 bases each). The CDR3 totals 14 residues. Trimming took off 0 bases at V and 6 bases at J, with 15 bases between the two ends. In germline, CDR1 is GTSNPN, CDR2 SVGIG (reference sequence). The CDR3 here is CAWSVRLSGGEQYF. Written as DNA, the CDR3 is TGTGCCTGGAGTGTTCGGTTATCTGGGGGCGAGCAGTACTTC.